This TCR beta chain was observed in a study of long-term antiretroviral therapy in people with HIV. The germline V gene has CDR1 ENHRY and CDR2 SYGVKD. Deletions cut 11 bases from V and 1 base from J, with 11 bases between. This CDR3 is 12 amino acids long. immunoSEQ v3.0 was run at survey level. Libraries were prepared by immunoSEQ multiplex PCR; TCRdb keeps only in-frame clonotypes and omits some of them. The data contain 34,000 or so clones, about 82% of them seen just once; the ten biggest clones take up around 4.4%. This sample comprised unsorted PBMCs, obtained roughly 3.3 years after starting antiretroviral therapy. The TCR comes from a man between 18 and 29 years old with HIV. The V call is TRBV10-3, the J call TRBJ1-1; a weak D match, TRBD1 (6 bases). In DNA, the CDR3 is TGTGCCTCAGCGGACAGGAACACTGAAGCTTTCTTT. Translating gives CASADRNTEAFF.